The entry below gives a single TCR beta chain sequence along with its context. This clonotype has ten or more counts. It has no known antigen specificity. There are no base qualities to consult, and no much larger clone falls within one base. PBMCs were isolated by Ficoll-Paque density gradient centrifugation. The run used an Illumina NovaSeq 6000. TCRalpha and TCRbeta cDNA libraries were constructed by 5'RACE with constant-segment primers, with sample barcodes and unique molecular identifiers being introduced. Trizol reagent was used to extract RNA from every sample. Library amplification was performed in two PCR steps, and a second sample barcode and Illumina TruSeq adapters were introduced in the second step. The libraries were sequenced on an Illumina NovaSeq using 2 x 150 bp paired-end reads. In the original analysis: The reads were demultiplexed and collapsed into UMI-guided consensus sequences using migec v1.2.7. With mixcr v2.1.11, UMI consensuses were aligned to TRA and TRB V and J templates and assembled into clonotypes. A clonotype was counted as expanded or contracted only when both edgeR and NoisET called the clonotype significant, with the noise models trained on biological replicates. For edgeR calls, the cutoffs were a false discovery rate-adjusted p below 0.01 and a log2 fold-change threshold of 1. As an exploratory analysis of dynamics, max-normalized trajectories of the 1000 most abundant clonotypes were examined with PCA combined with hierarchical clustering. Separately sequenced CD4+ and CD8+ repertoires were used to assign a CD4 or CD8 phenotype to each responding clone. Clones were called with MiXCR by TCRdb after fastp trimmed the public reads at Q25, and only in-frame beta chains were retained. Duplicate CDR3 protein sequences are folded into a single record with the most common DNA and genes. TCRdb, not the original authors, processed these V and J calls. The table for this sample lists roughly 130,000 distinct CDR3 sequences; 15% to 20% of them were counted only once. The ten largest clones capture roughly 5.2% of the sample.

These data belong to a study of T-cell memory formation after mild COVID-19 (dated by TCRdb to the early 2020s). Notes on the research overall: TCR sequence clusters from the two donors were largely donor specific. In a couple of donors, T-cell clones that expanded and contracted after mild COVID-19 were followed by sequencing TCRalpha and TCRbeta repertoires longitudinally. The cohort comprised two young, previously healthy adult volunteers, one female and one male. What the work shows at the level of the full study, not this receptor alone: The study included only two mild cases, and larger cohorts that include severe cases with pre-infection samples were judged to be necessary. Some responding clones were detected in pre-infection memory, suggesting pre-existing cross-reactive memory T cells joined the SARS-CoV-2 response. Contracting CD4+ clones were located mainly in the CM and EM memory subsets, whereas CD8+ clones were found to be enriched in EMRA. Whether the second-wave clones peaking on day 37 were SARS-CoV-2 specific was not confirmed. From day 15 to 85, contracting clones showed balanced CD4/CD8 phenotypes, whereas a second wave of clones that expanded from day 15 to 37 leaned towards CD4+.

This sequence originates from a young man who had mild COVID-19 (a few samples of this study predate the infection). The sample titles of this study are shuffled in the database, so cell type and time point are left out; the donor was told from shared clones. The specimen was PBMCs or a T cell subset sorted from them (not recorded which).

In nucleotide form, the sequence is TGTGCCAGCAGCCAACTAGCGAAACCCACCGGGGAGCTGTTTTTT. It translates to CASSQLAKPTGELFF. The sequence is built from TRBV4-2 and TRBJ2-2, and possibly TRBD2, on 6 matching bases. The germline V gene specifies LGHNA as CDR1 and YNFKEQ as CDR2. V is clipped by 2 bases and J by 4 bases, and the sequence between their germline boundaries is 11 bases long. Measured from the cysteine to the phenylalanine, the CDR3 is 15 residues long. Of all the DNA, just the CDR3 is kept, 45 bases in frame from base 1.